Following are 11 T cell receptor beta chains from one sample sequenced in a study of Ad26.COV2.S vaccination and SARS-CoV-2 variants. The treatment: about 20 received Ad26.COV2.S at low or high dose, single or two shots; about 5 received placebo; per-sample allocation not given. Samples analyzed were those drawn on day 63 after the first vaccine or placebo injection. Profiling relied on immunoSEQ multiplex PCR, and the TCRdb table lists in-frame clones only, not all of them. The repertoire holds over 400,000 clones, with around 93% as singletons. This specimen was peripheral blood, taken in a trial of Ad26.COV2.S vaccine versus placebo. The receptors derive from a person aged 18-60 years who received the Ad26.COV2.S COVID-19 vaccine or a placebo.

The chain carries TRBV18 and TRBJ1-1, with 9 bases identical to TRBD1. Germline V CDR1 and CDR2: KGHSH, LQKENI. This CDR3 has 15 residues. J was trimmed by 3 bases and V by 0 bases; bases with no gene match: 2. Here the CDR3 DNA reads TGTGCCAGCTCACCACCGGACAGGGGCTACACTGAAGCTTTCTTT. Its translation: CASSPPDRGYTEAFF. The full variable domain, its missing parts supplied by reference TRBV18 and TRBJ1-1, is NAGVMQNPRHLVRRRGQEARLRCSPMKGHSHVYWYRQLPEEGLKFMVYLQKENIIDESGMPKERFSAEFPKEGPSILRIQQVVRGDSAAYFCASSPPDRGYTEAFFGQGTRLTVV.

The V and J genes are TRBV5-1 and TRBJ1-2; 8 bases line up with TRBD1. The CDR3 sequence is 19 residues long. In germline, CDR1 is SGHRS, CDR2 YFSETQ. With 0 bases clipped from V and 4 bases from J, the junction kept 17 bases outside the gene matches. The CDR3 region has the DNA TGCGCCAGCAGCTTGGAGCGTTGGTCAGGGGGCAGGTTTAGCTATGGCTACACCTTC. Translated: CASSLERWSGGRFSYGYTF.

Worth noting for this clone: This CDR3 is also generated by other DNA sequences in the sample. CDR3 coding DNA: TGCGCCAGCAGCTTGGAAGGGGGCAATCAGCCCCAGCATTTT. As protein: CASSLEGGNQPQHF. The rearrangement links TRBV5-1 to TRBJ1-5, with a weak D call TRBD1 (5 bases). Germline assignment: CDR1 SGHRS and CDR2 YFSETQ. The CDR3 is made up of 14 amino acids. V lost 0 bases, J lost 2 bases, and 6 bases lay in between.

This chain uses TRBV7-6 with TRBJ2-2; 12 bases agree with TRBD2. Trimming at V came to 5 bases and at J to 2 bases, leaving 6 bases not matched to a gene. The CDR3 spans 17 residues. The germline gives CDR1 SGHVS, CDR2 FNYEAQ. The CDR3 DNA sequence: TGTGCCAGCAGCCCGACTAGCGGGGGCCTAAACACCGGGGAGCTGTTTTTT. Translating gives CASSPTSGGLNTGELFF. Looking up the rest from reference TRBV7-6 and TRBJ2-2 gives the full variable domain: GAGVSQSPRYKVTKRGQDVALRCDPISGHVSLYWYRQALGQGPEFLTYFNYEAQQDKSGLPNDRFSAERPEGSISTLTIQRTEQRDSAMYRCASSPTSGGLNTGELFFGEGSRLTVL.

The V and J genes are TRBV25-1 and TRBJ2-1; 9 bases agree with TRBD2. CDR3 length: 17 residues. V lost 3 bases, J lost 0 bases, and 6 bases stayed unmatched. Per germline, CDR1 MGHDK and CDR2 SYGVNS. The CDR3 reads CASSDNLAGSSYNEQFF. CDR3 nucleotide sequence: TGTGCCAGCAGTGATAACCTAGCGGGGAGCTCCTACAATGAGCAGTTCTTC. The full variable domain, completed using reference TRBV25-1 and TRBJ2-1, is EADIYQTPRYLVIGTGKKITLECSQTMGHDKMYWYQQDPGMELHLIHYSYGVNSTEKGDLSSESTVSRIRTEHFPLTLESARPSHTSQYLCASSDNLAGSSYNEQFFGPGTRLTVL.

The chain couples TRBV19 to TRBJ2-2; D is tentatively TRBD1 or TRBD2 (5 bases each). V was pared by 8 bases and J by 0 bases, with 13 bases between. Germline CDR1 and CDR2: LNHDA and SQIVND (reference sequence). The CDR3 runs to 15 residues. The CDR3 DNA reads TGTGCCAGTCGCCGGGGCCCCGCGAACACCGGGGAGCTGTTTTTT. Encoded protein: CASRRGPANTGELFF.

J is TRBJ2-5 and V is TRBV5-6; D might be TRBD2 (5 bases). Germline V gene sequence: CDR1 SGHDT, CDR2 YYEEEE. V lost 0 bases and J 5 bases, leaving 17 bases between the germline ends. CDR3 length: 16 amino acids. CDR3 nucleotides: TGTGCCAGCAGCTTGGTTGTCATCCGAGGGTGGGAGACCCAGTACTTC. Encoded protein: CASSLVVIRGWETQYF. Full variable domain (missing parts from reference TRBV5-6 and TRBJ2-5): DAGVTQSPTHLIKTRGQQVTLRCSPKSGHDTVSWYQQALGQGPQFIFQYYEEEERQRGNFPDRFSGHQFPNYSSELNVNALLLGDSALYLCASSLVVIRGWETQYFGPGTRLLVL.

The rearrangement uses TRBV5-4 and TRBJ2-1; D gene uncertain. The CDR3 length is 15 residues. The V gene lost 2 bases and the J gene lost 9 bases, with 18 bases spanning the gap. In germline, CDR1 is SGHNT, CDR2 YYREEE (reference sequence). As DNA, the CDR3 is TGTGCCAGCAGCTTAGTCGCAAAGTCCTTGGGTGAGCAGTTCTTC. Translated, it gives CASSLVAKSLGEQFF.

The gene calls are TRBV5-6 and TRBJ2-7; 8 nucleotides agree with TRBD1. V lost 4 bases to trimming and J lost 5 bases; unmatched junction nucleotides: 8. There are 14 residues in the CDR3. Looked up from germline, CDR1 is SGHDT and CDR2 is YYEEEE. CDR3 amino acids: CASSHRQGWDEQYF. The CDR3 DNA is TGTGCCAGCAGCCACAGACAGGGGTGGGACGAGCAGTACTTC.

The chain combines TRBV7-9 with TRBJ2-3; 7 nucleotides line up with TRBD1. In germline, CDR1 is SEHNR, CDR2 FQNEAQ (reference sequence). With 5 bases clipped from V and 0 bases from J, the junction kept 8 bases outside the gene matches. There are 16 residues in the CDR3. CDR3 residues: CASSPQGQLSTDTQYF. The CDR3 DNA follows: TGTGCCAGCAGCCCACAGGGACAGTTAAGCACAGATACGCAGTATTTT.

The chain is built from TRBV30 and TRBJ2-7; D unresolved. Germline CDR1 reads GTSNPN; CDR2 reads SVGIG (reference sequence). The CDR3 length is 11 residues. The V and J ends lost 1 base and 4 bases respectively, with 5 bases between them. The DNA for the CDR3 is TGTGCCTGGAGTGGGCGGTACGAGCAGTACTTC. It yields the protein CAWSGRYEQYF.